These 32 T cell receptor beta chains were sequenced from one sample in a study of Graves' ophthalmopathy and Graves' hyperthyroidism. RNA transcripts provided the template for amplifying TCR beta CDR3 regions. First-round RT-PCR with HTBI primers preceded a second-round multiplex PCR. TCRdb passed the multiplex PCR reads through MiXCR, listing each CDR3 protein once. The data show roughly 400,000 distinct CDR3 sequences, about a sixth seen once. What was sequenced was peripheral blood. These receptors were obtained from an adult woman with stable Graves' hyperthyroidism.

This clonotype was found many times. Written as DNA, the CDR3 is TGTGCCAGCAGTGAACCGATTTATGAGGGTGTAACCAAAAACATTCAGTACTTC. Translation: CASSEPIYEGVTKNIQYF. V and J are TRBV28 and TRBJ2-4; the D gene is possibly TRBD2 (5 bases). Germline V CDR1 and CDR2: MDHEN, SYDVKM. Trimming took 5 bases from V and 2 from J, leaving 22 bases between them. The CDR3 has 18 residues.

A note on this clonotype: At one boundary the junction diverges from the germline segment, which might be a read error. The J gene is TRBJ2-7, the V gene TRBV9; D not certain. Germline CDR1 SGDLS, CDR2 YYNGEE. The CDR3 covers 15 residues. This chain's CDR3 is CASSEPGTASYEQYF. CDR3 nucleotide sequence: TGTGCTAGCAGCGAGCCCGGTACAGCCTCCTACGAGCAGTACTTC.

This clonotype was counted many times. The chain has TRBV9 and TRBJ2-7; D is unclear. Germline CDR1 and CDR2: SGDLS and YYNGEE. This CDR3 region has 15 residues. Trimming cost V 0 bases and J 3 bases, with 13 bases left between them. The CDR3 protein is CASSVGLDQDYEQYF. As DNA, the CDR3 is TGTGCCAGCAGCGTAGGACTCGACCAAGACTACGAGCAGTACTTC.

This clonotype appeared many times. The rearrangement uses TRBV10-3 and TRBJ2-7, with D maybe TRBD1 (5 bases). CDR3 length equals 13 residues. Germline lookup yields CDR1 ENHRY and CDR2 SYGVKD. The germline V and J ends were trimmed by 3 bases and 2 bases, with 8 bases remaining between them. The CDR3 bases are TGTGCCATCAGTGAACAGGAAACCTACGAGCAGTACTTC. It encodes CAISEQETYEQYF.

This clonotype was found many times. V and J are TRBV10-3 and TRBJ2-7; D possibly uses TRBD1 or TRBD2 (5 bases each). Deletions cut 0 bases from V and 3 bases from J, with 9 bases between. There are 14 residues in the CDR3. CDR1 and CDR2 (germline): ENHRY, SYGVKD. CDR3 amino acids: CAISESGTLYEQYF. CDR3 DNA sequence: TGTGCCATCAGTGAGTCTGGGACCCTCTACGAGCAGTACTTC.

This clonotype appeared a few times. The rearrangement uses TRBV18 and TRBJ1-5; tentative D call: TRBD1 (6 bases). Germline V gene lookup returns CDR1 KGHSH and CDR2 LQKENI. The CDR3 totals 17 residues. V lost 3 bases to trimming and J lost 2 bases, with 17 bases between them. The CDR3 DNA is TGTGCCAGCTCACCCCCCCGGGGGCGTCGTCGCAATCAGCCCCAGCATTTT. Translation: CASSPPRGRRRNQPQHF.

This clonotype was recorded at least ten times. The gene calls are TRBV27 and TRBJ2-7; D might be TRBD1 or TRBD2, each matching 6 bases. CDR1 and CDR2 (germline): MNHEY, SMNVEV (reference sequence). Trimming took off 2 bases at V and 3 bases at J, with 14 bases between the two ends. The CDR3 consists of 15 residues. In DNA, the CDR3 is TGTGCCAGCAGTTTAGGGGGGACACGGATCTACGAGCAGTACTTC. Translating gives CASSLGGTRIYEQYF.

This clonotype showed up many times. This chain connects TRBV6-1 to TRBJ2-7; D tentatively reads TRBD1 or TRBD2 (7 bases each). Looked up from germline, CDR1 is MNHNS and CDR2 is SASEGT. CDR3 length: 14 residues. Trimming left V 7 bases short and J 0 bases short, with 13 bases between. CDR3 residues: CASTSGTVSYEQYF. The CDR3 nucleotides read TGTGCCAGCACCAGCGGGACAGTCTCCTACGAGCAGTACTTC.

In this sample, this clonotype turned up many times. The J gene is TRBJ2-7, the V gene TRBV2, with 10 nucleotides matching TRBD2. Germline lookup yields CDR1 SNHLY and CDR2 FYNNEI. This CDR3 has 14 residues. V was clipped by 4 bases and J by 6 bases; unmatched bases: 6. CDR3 residues: CASSVLAGDGEQYF. The CDR3 nucleotides are TGTGCCAGCAGTGTCCTAGCGGGAGACGGCGAGCAGTACTTC.

This clonotype was observed many times. The chain links TRBV20-1 to TRBJ1-1; 10 bases line up with TRBD1. The length of the CDR3 is 12 residues. Per the germline V gene, CDR1 is DFQATT and CDR2 is SNEGSKA (reference sequence). Unmatched junction bases numbered 6, after V lost 6 bases and J lost 8 bases. CDR3 nucleotide sequence: TGCAGTGCCGCAAAGACAGGGGGCGAAGCTTTCTTT. It codes for CSAAKTGGEAFF.

This clonotype occurred many times. The J gene is TRBJ2-5, the V gene TRBV4-2; 9 bases fit TRBD2. The CDR3 is made up of 14 amino acids. V lost 5 bases to trimming and J lost 9 bases; unmatched junction nucleotides: 10. Germline CDR1 reads LGHNA; CDR2 reads YNFKEQ. The DNA for the CDR3 is TGTGCCAGCAGCTCACTACTAGCGGGCGGAGCCCAGTACTTC. Residues: CASSSLLAGGAQYF.

This chain uses TRBV4-2 with TRBJ2-7, with 9 bases lining up with TRBD2. This CDR3 comprises 18 residues. Germline loops: CDR1 LGHNA, CDR2 YNFKEQ. V was clipped by 0 bases and J by 3 bases; unmatched bases: 12. CDR3 sequence (DNA): TGTGCCAGCAGCCAAGATCCCGGGCTCGAAGCGGGAGGCTACGAGCAGTACTTC. Protein product: CASSQDPGLEAGGYEQYF.

This clonotype was detected ten times or more. The chain uses TRBV12-3 or TRBV12-4 and TRBJ2-7, with a weak D call TRBD2 (6 bases). The CDR3 is 15 residues long. Trimming removed 7 bases at V and 2 bases at J, with 18 bases between. CDR3 region: CASTFYPGDAYEQYF. In DNA, the CDR3 is TGTGCCAGCACCTTCTATCCGGGGGATGCCTACGAGCAGTACTTC.

This clonotype appeared many times. V usage is TRBV30 and J usage is TRBJ1-5, with 9 bases aligning to TRBD1. From germline, CDR1 is GTSNPN and CDR2 SVGIG (reference sequence). This CDR3 has 14 residues. Germline trimming cut 5 bases from V and 2 bases from J; bases unmatched to any gene: 4. DNA for the CDR3: TGTGCCTGGTCGACAGGGGGAGGCAATCAGCCCCAGCATTTT. The encoded protein is CAWSTGGGNQPQHF.

This clonotype was detected many times. The CDR3 DNA is TGTGCCAGCAGTGCCCCGGGGAGACTCGGGGAGCAGTACTTC. Translation gives CASSAPGRLGEQYF. V and J are TRBV6-1 and TRBJ2-7, with D possibly TRBD2 on 5 matching bases. The germline gives CDR1 MNHNS, CDR2 SASEGT. V shed 4 bases and J shed 7 bases, with 17 bases lying between them. The CDR3 sequence is 14 residues long.

This clonotype was recorded many times. CDR3 amino acids: CASSIEAGRFSYEQYF. The CDR3 coding sequence is TGTGCCAGTAGTATAGAGGCGGGGCGATTTTCCTACGAGCAGTACTTC. The genes are TRBV19 and TRBJ2-7, with D perhaps matching TRBD2 (6 bases). Germline CDR1 is LNHDA and CDR2 is SQIVND (reference sequence). The ends were cut back, 0 bases at V and 1 base at J, with 13 bases in the middle. The CDR3 is 16 amino acids.

This chain connects TRBV5-1 to TRBJ1-5; 7 positions agree with TRBD1. The CDR3 spans 15 residues. Trimming removed 1 base from V and 2 bases from J; junction bases left unmatched: 3. Germline V CDR1 and CDR2: SGHRS, YFSETQ. As DNA, the CDR3 is TGCGCCAGCAGCTTGCTAGGGACAGGCAATCAGCCCCAGCATTTT. As protein: CASSLLGTGNQPQHF.

In this sample, this clonotype turned up many times. V usage is TRBV2 and J usage is TRBJ2-7; D remains ambiguous. Germline V gene data show CDR1 as SNHLY and CDR2 as FYNNEI. This CDR3 region has 11 residues. V lost 5 bases and J 6 bases, leaving 8 bases between the germline ends. CDR3 loop: CASSYMSEQYF. The CDR3 bases are TGTGCCAGCAGTTACATGTCCGAGCAGTACTTC.

This clonotype was seen ten or more times. The V call is TRBV6-2 or TRBV6-3, the J call TRBJ1-1; 8 bases align to TRBD1. The length of the CDR3 is 15 residues. Germline CDR1 is MNHEY and CDR2 is SVGEGT. Trimming took 6 bases from V and 5 from J; bases not matched to a gene: 11. The CDR3 DNA follows: TGTGCCAGCAGAGAAGACCGGACAGGGTGGACTGAAGCTTTCTTT. This translates into CASREDRTGWTEAFF.

This clonotype was seen repeatedly, ten times or more. The chain combines TRBV28 with TRBJ2-7, with D possibly TRBD2 on 6 matching bases. The length of the CDR3 is 14 residues. The germline V and J ends were trimmed by 6 bases and 5 bases, with 17 bases remaining between them. The germline CDR1 and CDR2 sequences are MDHEN and SYDVKM. Here the CDR3 reads CASSLGLHPHEQYF. The CDR3 bases are TGTGCCAGCAGCCTGGGACTGCACCCGCACGAGCAGTACTTC.

This clonotype was counted at least ten times. The CDR3 region is CASSLGNNYEQYF. The CDR3 bases are TGTGCCAGCAGCTTGGGTAACAACTACGAGCAGTACTTC. V gene TRBV5-4 combines with J gene TRBJ2-7; D not resolved. Germline loops: CDR1 SGHNT, CDR2 YYREEE (reference sequence). The CDR3 sequence is 13 residues long. Trimming took off 0 bases at V and 3 bases at J, with 7 bases between the two ends.

This clonotype was picked up many times. The V gene is TRBV11-2, the J gene TRBJ2-7; the D gene could be TRBD1 or TRBD2 (5 bases each). The CDR3 length is 12 residues. Trimming pared 1 base from V and 6 bases from J, leaving 7 bases between. Germline CDR1 and CDR2: SGHAT and FQNNGV. In DNA, the CDR3 is TGTGCCAGCAGCTTAGGAGGGGTCGAGCAGTACTTC. Protein sequence: CASSLGGVEQYF.

This chain joins TRBV6-1 and TRBJ2-2, with 8 bases that match TRBD1. This CDR3 comprises 15 residues. Germline V gene data show CDR1 as MNHNS and CDR2 as SASEGT. V lost 5 bases and J lost 7; bases outside the gene matches: 9. CDR3 region: CASSPSGQGVGELFF. The CDR3 bases are TGTGCCAGCAGTCCCTCCGGACAGGGAGTCGGGGAGCTGTTTTTT.

This clonotype was seen ten or more times. The chain employs TRBV20-1 and TRBJ1-2, with D unclear. Germline-derived CDR1 and CDR2 are DFQATT and SNEGSKA (reference sequence). This CDR3 is 15 amino acids long. Trimming took off 5 bases at V and 2 bases at J, with 18 bases between the two ends. The CDR3 DNA reads as TGCAGTGCTGCACGTGCGGGAGACCGAAACTATGGCTACACCTTC. Amino acids: CSAARAGDRNYGYTF.

This clonotype was observed many times. The chain recombines TRBV30 with TRBJ2-7; D possibly corresponds to TRBD1 (5 bases). The V and J ends lost 3 bases and 4 bases respectively, with 10 bases between them. CDR3 length equals 12 residues. Looked up from germline, CDR1 is GTSNPN and CDR2 is SVGIG (reference sequence). CDR3 DNA sequence: TGTGCCTGGAGCTTAACAGGTTACGAGCAGTACTTC. It specifies CAWSLTGYEQYF.

This clonotype was detected ten times or more. The rearrangement joins TRBV6-5 to TRBJ2-7; D might be TRBD1 (6 bases). There are 15 residues in the CDR3. V lost 2 bases to trimming and J lost 2 bases, with 13 bases between them. CDR1 is MNHEY, CDR2 SVGAGI, per germline. The CDR3 DNA sequence: TGTGCCAGCAGTTACAGACCAGACAGGACCTACGAGCAGTACTTC. It specifies CASSYRPDRTYEQYF.

This clonotype was counted ten times or more. This chain joins TRBV29-1 and TRBJ1-5; the D is unclear. The CDR3 runs to 13 residues. Trimming cost V 3 bases and J 3 bases, with 9 bases left between them. Germline CDR1 is SQVTM and CDR2 is ANQGSEA. The CDR3 spells CSVEFQNNQPQHF. The CDR3 DNA reads TGCAGCGTTGAGTTCCAAAACAATCAGCCCCAGCATTTT. The full variable domain, in which reference TRBV29-1 and TRBJ1-5 provide the parts outside the CDR3, is SAVISQKPSRDICQRGTSLTIQCQVDSQVTMMFWYRQQPGQSLTLIATANQGSEATYESGFVIDKFPISRPNLTFSTLTVSNMSPEDSSIYLCSVEFQNNQPQHFGDGTRLSIL.

V and J are TRBV20-1 and TRBJ1-5; tentative D call: TRBD1 (5 bases). CDR1 is DFQATT, CDR2 SNEGSKA, per germline (reference sequence). CDR3 size: 15 residues. The V gene lost 3 bases and the J gene lost 9 bases, with 21 bases spanning the gap. The CDR3: CSARPLTDSSGPQHF. DNA of the CDR3: TGCAGTGCTAGGCCCTTGACAGACTCGTCAGGGCCCCAGCATTTT.

Ten or more counts support this clonotype. The rearrangement links TRBV15 to TRBJ2-7; D gene unclear. V lost 0 bases and J 6 bases, leaving 12 bases between the germline ends. This CDR3 is built from 14 residues. Germline V gene sequence: CDR1 LNHNV, CDR2 YYDKDF (reference sequence). CDR3: CATSRDRVGGEQYF. The CDR3 DNA is TGTGCCACCAGCAGAGATCGGGTGGGTGGCGAGCAGTACTTC.

This clonotype was detected ten times or more. The V gene is TRBV20-1, the J gene TRBJ2-5; D unclear. Germline V gene data show CDR1 as DFQATT and CDR2 as SNEGSKA (reference sequence). This CDR3 comprises 12 residues. V was clipped by 5 bases and J by 5 bases, with 12 bases between them. CDR3 coding DNA: TGCAGTGCTGTACCAGGTGGTGAGACCCAGTACTTC. The encoded protein is CSAVPGGETQYF.

The sample holds many counts of this clonotype. The V call is TRBV5-1, the J call TRBJ2-6; 11 bases line up with TRBD1. Germline V CDR1 and CDR2: SGHRS, YFSETQ. Losses at the gene ends were 0 bases for V and 0 bases for J; bases not matched to a gene: 2. The CDR3 extends over 18 amino acids. This CDR3 is CASSLAGTGGSGANVLTF. CDR3 sequence (DNA): TGCGCCAGCAGCTTGGCTGGGACAGGGGGCTCTGGGGCCAACGTCCTGACTTTC.

The gene calls are TRBV20-1 and TRBJ2-7, with D hard to call. CDR1 DFQATT and CDR2 SNEGSKA come from the germline V gene (reference sequence). CDR3 length equals 13 residues. V was cut by 5 bases and J by 4 bases, with 15 bases left in between. The CDR3 DNA reads as TGCAGTGCTCTGACATCTAGTGCGTACGAGCAGTACTTC. It specifies CSALTSSAYEQYF.